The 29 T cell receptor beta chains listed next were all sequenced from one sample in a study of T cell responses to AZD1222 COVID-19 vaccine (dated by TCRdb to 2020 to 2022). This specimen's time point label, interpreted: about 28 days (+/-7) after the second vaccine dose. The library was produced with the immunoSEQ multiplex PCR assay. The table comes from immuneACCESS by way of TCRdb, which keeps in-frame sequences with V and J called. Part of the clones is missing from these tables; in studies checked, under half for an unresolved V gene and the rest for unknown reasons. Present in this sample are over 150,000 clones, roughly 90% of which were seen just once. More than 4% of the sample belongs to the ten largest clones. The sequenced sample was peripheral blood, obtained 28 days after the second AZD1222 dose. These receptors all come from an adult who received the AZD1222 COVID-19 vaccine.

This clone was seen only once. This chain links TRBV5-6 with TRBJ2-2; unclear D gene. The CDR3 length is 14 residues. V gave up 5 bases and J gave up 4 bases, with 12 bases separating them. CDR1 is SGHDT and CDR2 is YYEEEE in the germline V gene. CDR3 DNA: TGTGCCAGCAGTATTCAGGTGGTCACCGGGGAGCTGTTTTTT. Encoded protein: CASSIQVVTGELFF.

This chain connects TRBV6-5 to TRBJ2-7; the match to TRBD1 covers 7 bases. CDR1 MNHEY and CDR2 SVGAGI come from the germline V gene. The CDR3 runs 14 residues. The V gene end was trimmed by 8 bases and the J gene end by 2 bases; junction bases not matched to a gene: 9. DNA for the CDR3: TGTGCCAGCCCCGACAGGGAGTATCCCTACGAGCAGTACTTC. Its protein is CASPDREYPYEQYF.

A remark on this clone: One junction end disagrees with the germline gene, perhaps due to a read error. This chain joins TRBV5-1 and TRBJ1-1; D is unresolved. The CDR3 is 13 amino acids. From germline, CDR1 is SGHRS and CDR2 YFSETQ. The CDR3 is CASTLDGNTEAFF. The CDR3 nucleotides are TGCGCCAGCACCTTGGACGGGAACACTGAAGCTTTCTTT.

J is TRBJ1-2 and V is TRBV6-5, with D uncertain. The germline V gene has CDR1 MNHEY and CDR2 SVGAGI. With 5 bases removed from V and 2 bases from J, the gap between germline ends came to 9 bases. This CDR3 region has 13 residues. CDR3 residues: CASSLDSNYGYTF. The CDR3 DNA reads TGTGCCAGCAGTCTTGACTCAAACTATGGCTACACCTTC.

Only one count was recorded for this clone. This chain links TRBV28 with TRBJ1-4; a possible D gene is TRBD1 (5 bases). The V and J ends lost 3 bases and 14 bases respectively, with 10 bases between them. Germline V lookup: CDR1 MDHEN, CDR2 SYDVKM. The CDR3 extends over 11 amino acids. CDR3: CASSFKGRLFF. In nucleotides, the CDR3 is TGTGCCAGCAGTTTTAAGGGGCGCCTGTTTTTT.

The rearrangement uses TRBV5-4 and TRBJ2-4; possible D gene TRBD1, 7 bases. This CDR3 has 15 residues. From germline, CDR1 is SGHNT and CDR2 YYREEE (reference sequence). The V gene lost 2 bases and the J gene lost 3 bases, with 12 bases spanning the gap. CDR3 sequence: CASSLGGTDKNIQYF. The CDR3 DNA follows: TGTGCCAGCAGCTTAGGGGGGACAGACAAAAACATTCAGTACTTC.

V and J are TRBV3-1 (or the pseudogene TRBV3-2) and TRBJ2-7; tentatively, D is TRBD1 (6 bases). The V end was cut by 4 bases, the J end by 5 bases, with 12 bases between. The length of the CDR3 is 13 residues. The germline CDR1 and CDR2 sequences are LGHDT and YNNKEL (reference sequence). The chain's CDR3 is CASSPRGVHEQYF. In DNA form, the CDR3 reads TGTGCCAGCAGCCCCAGGGGTGTCCACGAGCAGTACTTC.

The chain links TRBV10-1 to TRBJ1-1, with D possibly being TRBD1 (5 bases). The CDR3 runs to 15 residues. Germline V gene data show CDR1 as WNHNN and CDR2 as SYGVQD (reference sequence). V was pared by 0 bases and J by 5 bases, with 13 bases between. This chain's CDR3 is CASSESRWGSTEAFF. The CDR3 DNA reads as TGCGCCAGCAGTGAGTCTCGGTGGGGCTCAACTGAAGCTTTCTTT.

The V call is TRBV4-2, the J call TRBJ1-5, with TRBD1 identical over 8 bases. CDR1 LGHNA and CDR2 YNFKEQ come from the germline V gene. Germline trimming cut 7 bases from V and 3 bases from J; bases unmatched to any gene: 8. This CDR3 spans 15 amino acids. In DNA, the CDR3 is TGTGCCAGCACCCCGGGACAGGCCACCAATCAGCCCCAGCATTTT. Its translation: CASTPGQATNQPQHF.

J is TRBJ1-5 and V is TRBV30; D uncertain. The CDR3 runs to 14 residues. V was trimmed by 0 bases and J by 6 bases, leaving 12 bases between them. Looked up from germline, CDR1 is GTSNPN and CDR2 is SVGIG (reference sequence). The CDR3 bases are TGTGCCTGGAGTGTACGTAAGGGAGGTCAGCCCCAGCATTTT. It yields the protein CAWSVRKGGQPQHF.

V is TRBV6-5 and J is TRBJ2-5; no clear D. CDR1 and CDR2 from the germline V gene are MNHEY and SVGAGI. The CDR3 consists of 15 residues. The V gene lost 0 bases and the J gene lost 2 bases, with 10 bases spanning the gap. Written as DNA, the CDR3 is TGTGCCAGCAGTTACTCGATTACAGTACAAGAGACCCAGTACTTC. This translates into CASSYSITVQETQYF.

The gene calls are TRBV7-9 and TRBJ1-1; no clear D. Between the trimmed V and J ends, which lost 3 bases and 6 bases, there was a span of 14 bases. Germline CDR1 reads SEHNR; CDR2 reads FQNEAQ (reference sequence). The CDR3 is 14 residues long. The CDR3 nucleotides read TGTGCCAGCAGCTTCCGACCAATTGGCCCTGAAGCTTTCTTT. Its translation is CASSFRPIGPEAFF.

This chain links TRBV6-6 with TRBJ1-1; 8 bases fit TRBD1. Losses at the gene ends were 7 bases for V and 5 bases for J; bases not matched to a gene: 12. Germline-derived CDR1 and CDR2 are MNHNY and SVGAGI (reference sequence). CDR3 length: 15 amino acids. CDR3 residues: CASTRGRVQRTEAFF. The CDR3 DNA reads TGTGCCAGCACCAGGGGGCGCGTTCAGAGAACTGAAGCTTTCTTT.

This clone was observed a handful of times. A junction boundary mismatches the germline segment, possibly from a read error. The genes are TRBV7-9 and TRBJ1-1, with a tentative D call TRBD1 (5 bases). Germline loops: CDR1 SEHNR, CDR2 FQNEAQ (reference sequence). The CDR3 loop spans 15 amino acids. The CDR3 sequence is CASSPQGRANAEAFF. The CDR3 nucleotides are TGTGCCAGCAGCCCGCAGGGTCGGGCGAACGCTGAAGCTTTCTTT.

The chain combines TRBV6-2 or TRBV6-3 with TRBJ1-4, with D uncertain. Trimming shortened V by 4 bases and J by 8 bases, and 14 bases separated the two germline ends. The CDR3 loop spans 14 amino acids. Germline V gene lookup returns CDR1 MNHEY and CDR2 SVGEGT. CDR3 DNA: TGTGCCAGCAGTTCCAGCCGACATGGAGAAAAACTGTTTTTT. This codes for CASSSSRHGEKLFF.

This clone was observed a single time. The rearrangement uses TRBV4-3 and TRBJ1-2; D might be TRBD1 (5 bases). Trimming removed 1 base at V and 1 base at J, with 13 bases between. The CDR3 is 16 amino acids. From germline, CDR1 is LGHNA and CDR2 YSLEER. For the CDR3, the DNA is TGCGCCAGCAGCCAAGGCGGAGCAGGGCATAACTATGGCTACACCTTC. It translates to CASSQGGAGHNYGYTF.

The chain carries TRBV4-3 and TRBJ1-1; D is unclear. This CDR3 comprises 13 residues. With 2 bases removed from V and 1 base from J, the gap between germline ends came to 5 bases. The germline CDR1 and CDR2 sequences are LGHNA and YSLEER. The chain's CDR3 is CASSQNANTEAFF. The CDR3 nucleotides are TGCGCCAGCAGCCAAAATGCGAACACTGAAGCTTTCTTT.

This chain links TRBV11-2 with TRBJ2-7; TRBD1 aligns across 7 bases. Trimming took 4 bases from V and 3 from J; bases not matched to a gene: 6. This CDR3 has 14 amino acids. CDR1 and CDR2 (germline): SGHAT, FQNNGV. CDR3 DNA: TGTGCCAGCAGCTCTAACAGGGGTTTCTACGAGCAGTACTTC. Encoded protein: CASSSNRGFYEQYF.

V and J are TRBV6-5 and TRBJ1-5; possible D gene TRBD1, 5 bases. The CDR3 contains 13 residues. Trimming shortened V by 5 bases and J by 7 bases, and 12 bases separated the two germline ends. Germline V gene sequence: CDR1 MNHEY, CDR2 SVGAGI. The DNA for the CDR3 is TGTGCCAGCAGTAGGCAGGGTTACCAGCCCCAGCATTTT. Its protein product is CASSRQGYQPQHF.

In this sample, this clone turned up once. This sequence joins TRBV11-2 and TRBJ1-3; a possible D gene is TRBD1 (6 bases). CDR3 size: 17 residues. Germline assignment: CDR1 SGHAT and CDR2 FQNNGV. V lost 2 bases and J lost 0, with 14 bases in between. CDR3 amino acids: CASSLLFRGYSGNTIYF. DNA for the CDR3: TGTGCCAGCAGCTTATTATTCAGGGGATACTCTGGAAACACCATATATTTT.

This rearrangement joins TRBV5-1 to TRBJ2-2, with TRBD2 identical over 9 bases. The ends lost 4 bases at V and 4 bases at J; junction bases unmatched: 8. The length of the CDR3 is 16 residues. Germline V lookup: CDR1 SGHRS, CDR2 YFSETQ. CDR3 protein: CASSPRTSELTGELFF. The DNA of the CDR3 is TGCGCCAGCAGCCCAAGGACTAGCGAGCTCACCGGGGAGCTGTTTTTT. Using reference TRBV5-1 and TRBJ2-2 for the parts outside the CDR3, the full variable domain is KAGVTQTPRYLIKTRGQQVTLSCSPISGHRSVSWYQQTPGQGLQFLFEYFSETQRNKGNFPGRFSGRQFSNSRSEMNVSTLELGDSALYLCASSPRTSELTGELFFGEGSRLTVL.

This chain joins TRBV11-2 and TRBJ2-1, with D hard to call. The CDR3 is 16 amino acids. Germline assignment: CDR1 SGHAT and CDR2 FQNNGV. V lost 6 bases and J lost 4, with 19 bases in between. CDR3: CASRGSVRAGYNEQFF. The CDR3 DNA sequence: TGTGCCAGCAGGGGTTCTGTACGGGCTGGGTACAATGAGCAGTTCTTC.

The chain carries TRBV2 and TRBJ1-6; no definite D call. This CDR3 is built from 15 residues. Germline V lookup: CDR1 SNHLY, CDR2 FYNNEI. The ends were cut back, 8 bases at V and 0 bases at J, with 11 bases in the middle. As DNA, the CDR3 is TGTGCCAGCGTGCCCCTAAGCTCCTATAATTCACCCCTCCACTTT. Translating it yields CASVPLSSYNSPLHF.

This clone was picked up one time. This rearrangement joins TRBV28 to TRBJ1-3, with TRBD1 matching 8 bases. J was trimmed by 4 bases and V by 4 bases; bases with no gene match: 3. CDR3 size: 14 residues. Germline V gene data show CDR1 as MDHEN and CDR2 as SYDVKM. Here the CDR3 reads CASSSTGAGNTIYF. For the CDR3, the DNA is TGTGCCAGCAGTTCGACAGGGGCCGGAAACACCATATATTTT.

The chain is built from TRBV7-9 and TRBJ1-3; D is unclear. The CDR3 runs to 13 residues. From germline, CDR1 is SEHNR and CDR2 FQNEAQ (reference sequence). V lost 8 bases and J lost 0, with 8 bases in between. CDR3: CASGVSSGNTIYF. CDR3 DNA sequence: TGTGCCAGCGGGGTTAGCTCTGGAAACACCATATATTTT.

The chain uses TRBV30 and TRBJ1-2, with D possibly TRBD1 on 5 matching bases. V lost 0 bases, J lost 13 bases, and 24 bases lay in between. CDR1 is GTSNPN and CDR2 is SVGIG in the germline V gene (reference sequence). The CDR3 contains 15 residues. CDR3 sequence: CAWSVLRPGGGPLTF. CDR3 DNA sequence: TGTGCCTGGAGTGTACTTCGACCGGGCGGGGGACCTCTCACCTTC.

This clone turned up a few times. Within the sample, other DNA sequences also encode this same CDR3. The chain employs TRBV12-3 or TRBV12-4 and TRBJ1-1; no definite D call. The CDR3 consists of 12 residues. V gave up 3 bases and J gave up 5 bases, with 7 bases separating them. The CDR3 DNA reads TGTGCCAGCAGTTTGGGTTTAACTGAAGCTTTCTTT. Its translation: CASSLGLTEAFF.

The CDR3 is CASSQGWGSNYGYTF. The CDR3 DNA sequence: TGCGCCAGCAGCCAAGGGTGGGGGTCTAACTATGGCTACACCTTC. V usage is TRBV4-1 and J usage is TRBJ1-2, with a possible D match to TRBD1 (5 bases). V lost 1 base, J lost 0 bases, and 9 bases lay in between. The CDR3 length is 15 residues. Germline V lookup: CDR1 MGHRA, CDR2 YSYEKL.

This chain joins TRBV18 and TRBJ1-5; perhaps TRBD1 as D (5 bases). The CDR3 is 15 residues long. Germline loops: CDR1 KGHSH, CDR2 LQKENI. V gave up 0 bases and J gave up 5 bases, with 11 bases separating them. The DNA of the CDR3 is TGTGCCAGCTCACCACCGAGTGGGGCTCATCAGCCCCAGCATTTT. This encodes CASSPPSGAHQPQHF.